One sample yielded the 21 T cell receptor beta chains listed below, sequenced in a study of shared clonotypes between healthy human individuals. The protocol was immunoSEQ multiplex PCR, while the TCRdb copy is restricted to in-frame clones and leaves out a portion. This table holds about 470,000 clones, about 76% found once. The sequencing sample was made of PBMCs. The origin of the receptors is a woman in her thirties or forties in good health. Some clones in this sample may be carry-over from other donors' samples.

J is TRBJ1-3 and V is TRBV15; D not certain. Germline CDR1 is LNHNV and CDR2 is YYDKDF (reference sequence). CDR3 length equals 15 residues. Trimming took 0 bases from V and 0 from J, leaving 6 bases between them. CDR3 amino acids: CATSRDLTSGNTIYF. The CDR3 DNA reads as TGTGCCACCAGCAGAGATCTAACCTCTGGAAACACCATATATTTT.

The rearrangement joins TRBV7-9 to TRBJ1-1; D possibly corresponds to TRBD1 (5 bases). V gave up 4 bases and J gave up 7 bases, with 7 bases separating them. CDR3 length equals 11 residues. Germline V gene lookup returns CDR1 SEHNR and CDR2 FQNEAQ (reference sequence). The CDR3 DNA follows: TGTGCCAGCAGCTACCAGGGTGAAGCTTTCTTT. It translates to CASSYQGEAFF.

The V and J genes are TRBV5-3 and TRBJ2-1; D remains unclear. TRBV5-3 is classed as an ORF, of uncertain function. Trimming removed 4 bases from V and 4 bases from J, with 6 bases in between. This CDR3 comprises 12 residues. The CDR3 loop is CARSPLYNEQFF. The CDR3 DNA is TGTGCCAGAAGCCCCTTATACAATGAGCAGTTCTTC.

This rearrangement joins TRBV10-2 to TRBJ2-5, with unresolved D. V was trimmed by 3 bases and J by 4 bases, leaving 12 bases between them. Germline loops: CDR1 WSHSY, CDR2 SAAADI. The CDR3 consists of 14 residues. The CDR3 region has the DNA TGCGCCAGCAGTGAAGGTCAGCCTGCAGAGACCCAGTACTTC. Translated: CASSEGQPAETQYF.

This clone has just one count. The chain joins TRBV27 to TRBJ1-4, with a tentative D call TRBD1 (5 bases). The CDR3 has 13 amino acids. V was clipped by 8 bases and J by 11 bases, with 18 bases between them. CDR1 MNHEY and CDR2 SMNVEV come from the germline V gene (reference sequence). Here the CDR3 DNA reads TGTGCCAGCGCCGGAGGGAGGAAGGGGAAACTGTTTTTT. It specifies CASAGGRKGKLFF.

This chain connects TRBV7-3 to TRBJ2-5; D not certain. V lost 3 bases and J 5 bases, leaving 10 bases between the germline ends. The CDR3 is 13 amino acids. CDR1 and CDR2 from the germline V gene are SGHTA and FQGTGA. The DNA of the CDR3 is TGTGCCAGCAGCTTCGGCCAGTTGGAGACCCAGTACTTC. Its protein product is CASSFGQLETQYF.

This clone was observed at least ten times. At the DNA level, this CDR3 is encoded by other sequences in the same sample as well. The genes are TRBV6-6 and TRBJ1-2; D unclear. Germline CDR1 reads MNHNY; CDR2 reads SVGAGI (reference sequence). V was shortened by 2 bases and J by 8 bases, with 9 bases between the two germline ends. This CDR3 contains 12 residues. The CDR3 DNA sequence: TGTGCCAGCAGTTACCCGGACCGGGGCTACACCTTC. The encoded protein is CASSYPDRGYTF.

The gene calls are TRBV7-9 and TRBJ1-4, with D perhaps TRBD1 (5 bases). Germline CDR1 SEHNR, CDR2 FQNEAQ (reference sequence). The CDR3 contains 15 residues. Deletions cut 4 bases from V and 8 bases from J, with 17 bases between. CDR3: CASSSNDGGYEKLFF. The CDR3 bases are TGTGCCAGCAGCTCGAACGACGGGGGTTACGAAAAACTGTTTTTT. Drawing the rest from reference TRBV7-9 and TRBJ1-4, the complete variable domain is DTGVSQNPRHKITKRGQNVTFRCDPISEHNRLYWYRQTLGQGPEFLTYFQNEAQLEKSRLLSDRFSAERPKGSFSTLEIQRTEQGDSAMYLCASSSNDGGYEKLFFGSGTQLSVL.

The gene calls are TRBV19 and TRBJ2-5; D might be TRBD1 or TRBD2, each matching 6 bases. The CDR3 runs to 13 residues. In germline, CDR1 is LNHDA, CDR2 SQIVND (reference sequence). V was shortened by 10 bases and J by 2 bases, with 14 bases between the two germline ends. The CDR3 protein is CATSGGRQETQYF. The CDR3, as DNA: TGTGCCACCTCCGGGGGCAGGCAAGAGACCCAGTACTTC.

This chain links TRBV4-1 with TRBJ2-5; 7 positions agree with TRBD1. The CDR3 runs to 16 residues. The V gene's germline CDR1 is MGHRA and CDR2 YSYEKL. The junction had 7 bases not matched to a gene; V was cut back by 2 bases and J by 1 base. This CDR3 reads CASSQSGDSLQETQYF. The CDR3 DNA sequence: TGCGCCAGCAGCCAAAGTGGGGACAGTCTCCAAGAGACCCAGTACTTC.

This clone has only one observation. J is TRBJ1-1 and V is TRBV6-6; no firm D call. Germline V gene data show CDR1 as MNHNY and CDR2 as SVGAGI (reference sequence). The CDR3 length is 13 residues. V was pared by 6 bases and J by 1 base, with 9 bases between. The CDR3 spells CASSLLRNTEAFF. CDR3 coding DNA: TGTGCCAGCAGCTTACTCCGGAACACTGAAGCTTTCTTT.

This chain links TRBV7-2 with TRBJ2-2; D is ambiguous. CDR1 is SGHTA, CDR2 FQGNSA, per germline. CDR3 size: 13 residues. Trimming removed 3 bases at V and 6 bases at J, with 8 bases between. For the CDR3, the DNA is TGTGCCAGCAGCTTCCTTTCGGCCGGGGAGCTGTTTTTT. The encoded protein is CASSFLSAGELFF.

This clone appeared a few times. V gene TRBV11-2 combines with J gene TRBJ2-7, with TRBD1 identical over 8 bases. This CDR3 is built from 13 residues. Germline V gene sequence: CDR1 SGHAT, CDR2 FQNNGV. V gave up 5 bases and J gave up 6 bases; unmatched junction bases: 6. The CDR3 sequence is CASSRDRRVEQYF. The CDR3 DNA is TGTGCCAGCAGCCGGGACAGGCGGGTCGAGCAGTACTTC.

This chain joins TRBV2 and TRBJ2-1, with 10 bases identical to TRBD2. The CDR3 is 14 amino acids. J gave up 6 bases and V 2 bases, and 1 base lay outside the gene matches. The germline gives CDR1 SNHLY, CDR2 FYNNEI. The CDR3 loop is CASSESGGANEQFF. For the CDR3, the DNA is TGTGCCAGCAGTGAAAGCGGGGGGGCCAATGAGCAGTTCTTC. Full variable domain (rest looked up from reference TRBV2 and TRBJ2-1): EPEVTQTPSHQVTQMGQEVILRCVPISNHLYFYWYRQILGQKVEFLVSFYNNEISEKSEIFDDQFSVERPDGSNFTLKIRSTKLEDSAMYFCASSESGGANEQFFGPGTRLTVL.

The V call is TRBV7-8, the J call TRBJ2-5, with 8 positions matching TRBD2. The CDR3 is 14 amino acids. Germline loops: CDR1 SGHVS, CDR2 FQNEAQ. The V and J ends lost 4 bases and 6 bases, in that order; junction bases with no gene match: 7. The DNA of the CDR3 is TGTGCCAGCAGCTGGAGGACTAGCTTTCAGACCCAGTACTTC. Translated, it gives CASSWRTSFQTQYF.

The table lists this clone with a count of one. The chain has TRBV5-4 and TRBJ2-3; 7 nucleotides align to TRBD2. Trimming cost V 4 bases and J 3 bases; bases outside gene matches: 11. Germline V CDR1 and CDR2: SGHNT, YYREEE (reference sequence). The CDR3 extends over 16 amino acids. CDR3 sequence (DNA): TGTGCCAGCAGCCCCGCGGGCGGGAGTGGTACAGATACGCAGTATTTT. Its translation is CASSPAGGSGTDTQYF.

This clone was observed many times. This specimen includes other DNA sequences encoding the same CDR3. The rearrangement links TRBV28 to TRBJ2-3, with D perhaps assigned TRBD1 or TRBD2 (5 bases each). This CDR3 has 13 amino acids. Germline V lookup: CDR1 MDHEN, CDR2 SYDVKM. Trimming removed 2 bases from V and 4 bases from J, with 7 bases in between. The CDR3 DNA follows: TGTGCCAGCAGTTTAAGGGGACCAGATACGCAGTATTTT. It specifies CASSLRGPDTQYF.

As to this clone: This sequence may be a read error, since a much larger clone differs from it by one base. The genes are TRBV9 and TRBJ2-3; D is perhaps TRBD1 or TRBD2 (5 bases each). V dropped 3 bases and J dropped 1 base, with 15 bases sitting between them. The CDR3 has 16 amino acids. Per the germline V gene, CDR1 is SGDLS and CDR2 is YYNGEE. The CDR3 sequence: CASSATRDARTDTQYF. The CDR3 region has the DNA TGTGCCAGCAGCGCCACCCGGGACGCCCGCACAGATACGCAGTATTTT.

The sample holds a few counts of this clone. This rearrangement joins TRBV29-1 to TRBJ1-3; TRBD1 aligns across 7 bases. In germline, CDR1 is SQVTM, CDR2 ANQGSEA. There are 13 residues in the CDR3. V gave up 6 bases and J gave up 3 bases; unmatched junction bases: 5. The CDR3 loop is CSVDRLGGNTIYF. Here the CDR3 DNA reads TGCAGCGTGGACAGGTTAGGTGGAAACACCATATATTTT.

This rearrangement joins TRBV27 to TRBJ2-7; the match to TRBD2 covers 12 bases. Unmatched junction bases numbered 0, after V lost 7 bases and J lost 2 bases. Germline CDR1 and CDR2: MNHEY and SMNVEV (reference sequence). This CDR3 is 13 amino acids long. The CDR3 region has the DNA TGTGCCAGCACTAGCGGGAGGGCCTACGAGCAGTACTTC. Its protein is CASTSGRAYEQYF.

This clone has a handful of counts. The CDR3 DNA reads as TGTGCCAGCAGCCGGACTAGCGGGACTACCGGGGAGCTGTTTTTT. This codes for CASSRTSGTTGELFF. V is TRBV7-9 and J is TRBJ2-2, with 12 bases lining up with TRBD2. J lost 5 bases, V lost 5 bases, and 3 bases had no gene match. The CDR3 sequence is 15 residues long. Germline V gene sequence: CDR1 SEHNR, CDR2 FQNEAQ (reference sequence).